The entry that follows covers one T cell receptor beta chain sequence. The CDR3 totals 15 residues. V lost 1 base to trimming and J lost 8 bases; unmatched junction nucleotides: 7. Germline CDR1 KGHDR, CDR2 SFDVKD. These data come from a study of CD8+CD57+ T cells in acquired aplastic anemia. The TCR beta profiling, which covered VDJ combination and CDR3 sequence, was carried out using genomic DNA as the template. Each CDR3 protein gets one entry after TCRdb re-called the reads with MiXCR. The sample consists of around 170,000 distinct CDR3 sequences, around half of them appearing once. CD8+CD57+ cell expansion, shown by flow cytometry, had occurred in the patients selected for sequencing.

This rearrangement joins TRBV24-1 to TRBJ1-3; 7 bases are shared with TRBD1. The specimen was sorted CD4+, CD8+, or CD8+CD57+ T cells (not recorded which) from PBMCs. This TCR came from a human donor with aplastic anemia. CDR3 protein: CATSDFDRAVDTIYF. Written as DNA, the CDR3 is TGTGCCACCAGTGATTTTGACAGGGCCGTAGACACCATATATTTT.